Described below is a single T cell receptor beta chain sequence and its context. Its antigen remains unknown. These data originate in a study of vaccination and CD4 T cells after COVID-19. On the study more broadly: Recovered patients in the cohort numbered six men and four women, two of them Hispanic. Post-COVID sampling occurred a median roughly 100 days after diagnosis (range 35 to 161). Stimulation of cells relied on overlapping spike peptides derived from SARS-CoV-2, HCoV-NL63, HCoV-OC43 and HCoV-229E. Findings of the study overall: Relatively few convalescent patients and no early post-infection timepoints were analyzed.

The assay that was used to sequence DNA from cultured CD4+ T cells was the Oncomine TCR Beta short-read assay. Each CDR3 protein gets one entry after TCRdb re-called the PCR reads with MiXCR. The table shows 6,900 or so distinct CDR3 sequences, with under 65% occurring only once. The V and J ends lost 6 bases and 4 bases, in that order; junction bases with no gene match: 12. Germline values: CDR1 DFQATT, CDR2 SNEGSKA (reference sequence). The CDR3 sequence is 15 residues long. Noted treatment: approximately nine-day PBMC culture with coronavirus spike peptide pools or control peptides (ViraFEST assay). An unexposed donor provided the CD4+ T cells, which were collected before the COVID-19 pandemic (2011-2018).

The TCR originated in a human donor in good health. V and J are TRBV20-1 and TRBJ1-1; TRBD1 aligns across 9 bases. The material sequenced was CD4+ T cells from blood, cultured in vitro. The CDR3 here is CSARRWDREGTEAFF. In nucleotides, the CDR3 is TGCAGTGCCCGGCGCTGGGACAGGGAAGGCACTGAAGCTTTCTTT.